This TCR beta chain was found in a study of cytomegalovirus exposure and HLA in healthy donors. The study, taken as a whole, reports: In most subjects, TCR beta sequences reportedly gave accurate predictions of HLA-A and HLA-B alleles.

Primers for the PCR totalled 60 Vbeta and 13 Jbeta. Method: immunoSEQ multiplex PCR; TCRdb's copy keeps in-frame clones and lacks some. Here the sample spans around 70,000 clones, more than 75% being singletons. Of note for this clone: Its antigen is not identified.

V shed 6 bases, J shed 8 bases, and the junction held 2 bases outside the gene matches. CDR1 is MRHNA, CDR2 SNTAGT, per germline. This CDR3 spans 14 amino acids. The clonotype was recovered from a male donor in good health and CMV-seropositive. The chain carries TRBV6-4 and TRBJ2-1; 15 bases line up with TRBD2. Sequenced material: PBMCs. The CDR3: CASSGTSGGYEQFF. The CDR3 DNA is TGTGCCAGCAGCGGGACTAGCGGGGGGTATGAGCAGTTCTTC.